One sample yielded the 22 T cell receptor beta chains listed below, sequenced in a study of T cells after yellow fever vaccination. TCRdb re-analysed the 5' RACE reads in MiXCR, keeping a single row per CDR3 protein. The table includes about 360,000 distinct CDR3 sequences, approximately 5.7% detected once. The material was PBMCs, obtained 5 days after the yellow fever booster vaccination. The source of these receptors is a young man who received the YFV17D yellow fever vaccine.

This clonotype was counted many times. The V call is TRBV4-3, the J call TRBJ2-7; D assignment may be TRBD1 or TRBD2 (6 bases each). The germline CDR1 and CDR2 sequences are LGHNA and YSLEER. V was pared by 0 bases and J by 2 bases, with 17 bases between. CDR3 size: 17 residues. The CDR3 loop is CASSQEGWGAGAYEQYF. The CDR3 region has the DNA TGCGCCAGCAGCCAAGAGGGATGGGGGGCGGGTGCCTACGAGCAGTACTTC.

This clonotype occurred a few times. J is TRBJ2-2 and V is TRBV5-4; 7 bases match TRBD2. Germline V gene data show CDR1 as SGHNT and CDR2 as YYREEE (reference sequence). After removal of 2 bases from V and 5 bases from J, the junction contained 6 bases not matched to a gene. This CDR3 spans 15 amino acids. CDR3 amino acids: CASSFTGGRTGELFF. CDR3 sequence (DNA): TGTGCCAGCAGCTTTACGGGAGGTCGGACCGGGGAGCTGTTTTTT.

This clonotype was seen repeatedly, ten times or more. The J gene is TRBJ2-1, the V gene TRBV10-3; maybe TRBD2 (6 bases). Germline V gene sequence: CDR1 ENHRY, CDR2 SYGVKD. Trimming shortened V by 3 bases and J by 8 bases, and 11 bases separated the two germline ends. The CDR3 runs 13 residues. CDR3 loop: CAISESEGYEQFF. The CDR3 DNA is TGTGCCATCAGTGAATCGGAGGGCTATGAGCAGTTCTTC.

This clonotype has at least ten counts. This chain connects TRBV15 to TRBJ2-2, with TRBD1 matching over 10 bases. The germline CDR1 and CDR2 sequences are LNHNV and YYDKDF (reference sequence). The CDR3 is made up of 17 amino acids. With V trimmed by 5 bases and J by 3 bases, 9 bases remained unmatched. CDR3 sequence (DNA): TGTGCCACCAGCCCCCCCCTCGGGACAGGGGACACCGGGGAGCTGTTTTTT. It encodes CATSPPLGTGDTGELFF.

This clonotype was seen more than once but under ten times. The gene calls are TRBV29-1 and TRBJ2-1; D remains ambiguous. Per the germline V gene, CDR1 is SQVTM and CDR2 is ANQGSEA. The V and J ends lost 4 bases and 7 bases respectively, with 11 bases between them. The CDR3 spans 12 residues. CDR3 sequence (DNA): TGCAGCGTTGGGAGAATGAGTAATGAGCAGTTCTTC. Translation gives CSVGRMSNEQFF.

Ten or more counts support this clonotype. This rearrangement joins TRBV11-2 to TRBJ2-1; TRBD2 matches 7 bases. V shed 1 base and J 5 bases; nucleotides not matched to a gene: 17. This CDR3 spans 19 amino acids. Germline V gene lookup returns CDR1 SGHAT and CDR2 FQNNGV. The chain's CDR3 is CASSLVRASGQVTHNEQFF. CDR3 bases: TGTGCCAGCAGCTTAGTAAGGGCTAGCGGCCAGGTGACACACAATGAGCAGTTCTTC.

This clonotype was recorded at least ten times. The chain carries TRBV7-2 and TRBJ2-2; D gene ambiguous. The germline gives CDR1 SGHTA, CDR2 FQGNSA. This CDR3 comprises 13 residues. The V end lost 5 bases, the J end lost 3 bases, and 7 bases lay between the germline ends. This CDR3 reads CASSPAHTGELFF. Here the CDR3 DNA reads TGTGCCAGCAGCCCGGCCCACACCGGGGAGCTGTTTTTT.

V usage is TRBV7-2 and J usage is TRBJ2-7, with D uncertain. V was trimmed by 1 base and J by 6 bases, leaving 16 bases between them. Germline CDR1 is SGHTA and CDR2 is FQGNSA. CDR3 length equals 15 residues. CDR3 region: CASSLEEAPASEQYF. CDR3 nucleotides: TGTGCCAGCAGCTTAGAAGAAGCGCCTGCATCCGAGCAGTACTTC.

This clonotype was seen at least ten times. The rearrangement uses TRBV20-1 and TRBJ1-5; D unresolved. Germline V gene data show CDR1 as DFQATT and CDR2 as SNEGSKA (reference sequence). There are 13 residues in the CDR3. Deletions cut 3 bases from V and 3 bases from J, with 9 bases between. CDR3 coding DNA: TGCAGTGCTAGTCGGGTACTCAATCAGCCCCAGCATTTT. Its protein product is CSASRVLNQPQHF.

The chain recombines TRBV7-2 with TRBJ2-7; no clear D. CDR1 is SGHTA and CDR2 is FQGNSA in the germline V gene. The V end was cut by 3 bases, the J end by 5 bases, with 8 bases between. This CDR3 has 12 residues. The CDR3 protein is CASSFLVDEQYF. In nucleotides, the CDR3 is TGTGCCAGCAGCTTCCTGGTGGACGAGCAGTACTTC.

The table lists this clonotype with a few counts. The CDR3 nucleotides read TGTGCCAGTAGTATAGGACTGGTAAATGAGCAGTTCTTC. This sequence encodes CASSIGLVNEQFF. The chain links TRBV19 to TRBJ2-1; unclear D gene. CDR1 and CDR2 from the germline V gene are LNHDA and SQIVND (reference sequence). The CDR3 runs 13 residues. Trimming pared 1 base from V and 7 bases from J, leaving 8 bases between.

The chain employs TRBV6-2 or TRBV6-3 and TRBJ2-7; 9 bases are a match to TRBD2. Germline CDR1 is MNHEY and CDR2 is SVGEGT. CDR3 length equals 15 residues. Trimming removed 7 bases from V and 1 base from J; junction bases left unmatched: 8. As DNA, the CDR3 is TGTGCCAGCATCAATGGGCTAGCGGGATCCTACGAGCAGTACTTC. Translating gives CASINGLAGSYEQYF.

This clonotype was observed many times. The chain has TRBV6-2 or TRBV6-3 and TRBJ2-7; D possibly corresponds to TRBD2 (5 bases). V lost 2 bases, J lost 5 bases, and 19 bases lay in between. Per the germline V gene, CDR1 is MNHEY and CDR2 is SVGEGT. The CDR3 is made up of 16 amino acids. CDR3 nucleotides: TGTGCCAGCAGTTACCGGGCGGGCCTAGAGGAGAACGAGCAGTACTTC. Encoded protein: CASSYRAGLEENEQYF.

This clonotype was found a few times. This chain uses TRBV5-1 with TRBJ2-3; TRBD1 might be the D (6 bases). The CDR3 is made up of 16 amino acids. Germline V CDR1 and CDR2: SGHRS, YFSETQ. V lost 0 bases, J lost 3 bases, and 14 bases lay in between. The CDR3 region is CASSLVEGGSTDTQYF. The CDR3 nucleotides read TGCGCCAGCAGCTTGGTAGAAGGGGGTAGTACAGATACGCAGTATTTT.

This clonotype was seen ten or more times. This chain connects TRBV3-1 to TRBJ2-3, with D possibly being TRBD2 (5 bases). This CDR3 spans 15 amino acids. Germline CDR1 and CDR2: LGHDT and YNNKEL (reference sequence). V was pared by 0 bases and J by 5 bases, with 12 bases between. The CDR3 nucleotides read TGTGCCAGCAGCCAAGACGTCGGACGGGGAGATACGCAGTATTTT. It is translated as CASSQDVGRGDTQYF.

The chain combines TRBV5-1 with TRBJ2-1, with a tentative D call TRBD1 (6 bases). The length of the CDR3 is 15 residues. Trimming left V 4 bases short and J 4 bases short, with 15 bases between. Germline V gives CDR1 SGHRS, CDR2 YFSETQ. In DNA, the CDR3 is TGCGCCAGCAGCCTCGGGACAAGTACATACAATGAGCAGTTCTTC. As protein: CASSLGTSTYNEQFF.

This clonotype was observed a few times. V is TRBV25-1 and J is TRBJ1-1; 9 nucleotides line up with TRBD1. CDR3 length: 16 residues. In germline, CDR1 is MGHDK, CDR2 SYGVNS. The V segment lost 6 bases and the J segment 4 bases; nucleotides outside the gene matches: 12. The CDR3 reads CASRDRTGGVSTEAFF. The CDR3 DNA follows: TGTGCCAGCAGGGATCGCACAGGGGGCGTTAGCACTGAAGCTTTCTTT.

This clonotype turned up a few times. This chain links TRBV5-6 with TRBJ2-7; D uncertain. CDR3 length: 9 amino acids. Germline CDR1 reads SGHDT; CDR2 reads YYEEEE. The V gene lost 9 bases and the J gene lost 6 bases, with 7 bases spanning the gap. In nucleotides, the CDR3 is TGTGCCAACTTGTGCGAGCAGTACTTC. Translation: CANLCEQYF.

This clonotype was seen a handful of times. This chain joins TRBV25-1 and TRBJ2-2, with 8 bases that match TRBD2. V lost 4 bases to trimming and J lost 4 bases; unmatched junction nucleotides: 5. CDR3 length equals 15 residues. The germline CDR1 and CDR2 sequences are MGHDK and SYGVNS. The chain's CDR3 is CASSGAGAGTGELFF. The DNA of the CDR3 is TGTGCCAGCAGTGGAGCGGGAGCGGGCACCGGGGAGCTGTTTTTT.

V is TRBV6-2 or TRBV6-3 and J is TRBJ1-1; no firm D call. Germline V gene sequence: CDR1 MNHEY, CDR2 SVGEGT. Trimming took 6 bases from V and 6 from J, leaving 29 bases between them. CDR3 length: 18 residues. The chain's CDR3 is CASSKYDTKGKVGAEAFF. The CDR3 region has the DNA TGTGCCAGCAGCAAATACGACACGAAAGGAAAGGTCGGCGCTGAAGCTTTCTTT.

This clonotype was recorded at least ten times. CDR3 loop: CASSRGRSTFLTYEQYF. The CDR3 coding sequence is TGTGCCAGCAGTCGGGGACGGTCCACCTTTTTAACCTACGAGCAGTACTTC. This chain links TRBV14 with TRBJ2-7, with D perhaps assigned TRBD1 or TRBD2 (5 bases each). Germline V gene sequence: CDR1 SGHDN, CDR2 FVKESK. CDR3 size: 17 residues. Trimming left V 6 bases short and J 2 bases short, with 23 bases between.

This clonotype was seen a few times. V gene TRBV7-2 combines with J gene TRBJ2-4; D is perhaps TRBD2 (5 bases). The CDR3 runs to 14 residues. V was shortened by 1 base and J by 6 bases, with 10 bases between the two germline ends. Germline V gives CDR1 SGHTA, CDR2 FQGNSA. The CDR3 region is CASSLGEIGNIQYF. CDR3 sequence (DNA): TGTGCCAGCAGCTTAGGGGAGATTGGAAACATTCAGTACTTC. The full variable domain, completed using reference TRBV7-2 and TRBJ2-4, is GAGVSQSPSNKVTEKGKDVELRCDPISGHTALYWYRQSLGQGLEFLIYFQGNSAPDKSGLPSDRFSAERTGGSVSTLTIQRTQQEDSAVYLCASSLGEIGNIQYFGAGTRLSVL.